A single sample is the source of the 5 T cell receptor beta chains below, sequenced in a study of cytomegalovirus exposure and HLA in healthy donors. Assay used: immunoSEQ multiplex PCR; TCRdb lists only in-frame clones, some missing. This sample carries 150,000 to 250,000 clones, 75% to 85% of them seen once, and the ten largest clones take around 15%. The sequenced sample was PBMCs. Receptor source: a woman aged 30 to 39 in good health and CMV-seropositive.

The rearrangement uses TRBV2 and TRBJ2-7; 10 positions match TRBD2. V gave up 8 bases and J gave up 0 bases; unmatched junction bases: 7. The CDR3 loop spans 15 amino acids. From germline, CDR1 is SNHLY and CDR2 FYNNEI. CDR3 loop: CASGGLAESSYEQYF. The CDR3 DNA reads TGTGCCAGCGGAGGACTAGCGGAGAGCTCCTACGAGCAGTACTTC.

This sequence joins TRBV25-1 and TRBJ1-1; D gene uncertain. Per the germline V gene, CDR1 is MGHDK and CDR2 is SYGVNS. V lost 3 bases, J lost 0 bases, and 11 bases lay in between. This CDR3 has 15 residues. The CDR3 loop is CASSDLRHLNTEAFF. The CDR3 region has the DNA TGTGCCAGCAGTGACCTAAGACACCTGAACACTGAAGCTTTCTTT.

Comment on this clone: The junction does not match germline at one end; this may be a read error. CDR3 in DNA: TGTGCTAGCAGTTTGGGACTACCCAATGAGCAGTTCTTC. Its translation is CASSLGLPNEQFF. The rearrangement links TRBV7-7 to TRBJ2-1; 7 nucleotides agree with TRBD2. The CDR3 loop spans 13 amino acids. Germline V gene data show CDR1 as SSHAT and CDR2 as FNYEAQ (reference sequence). Variable domain in full (rest from reference TRBV7-7 and TRBJ2-1): GAGVSQSPRYKVTKRGQDVTLRCDPISSHATLYWYQQALGQGPEFLTYFNYEAQPDKSGLPSDRFSAERPEGSISTLTIQRTEQRDSAMYRCASSLGLPNEQFFGPGTRLTVL.

The CDR3 sequence: CASSFQGLPNTEAFF. The CDR3 coding sequence is TGCGCCAGCAGCTTCCAAGGACTCCCAAACACTGAAGCTTTCTTT. This chain joins TRBV5-1 and TRBJ1-1, with no clear D. Between the trimmed V and J ends, which lost 2 bases and 2 bases, there was a span of 13 bases. Germline V lookup: CDR1 SGHRS, CDR2 YFSETQ. This CDR3 has 15 residues.

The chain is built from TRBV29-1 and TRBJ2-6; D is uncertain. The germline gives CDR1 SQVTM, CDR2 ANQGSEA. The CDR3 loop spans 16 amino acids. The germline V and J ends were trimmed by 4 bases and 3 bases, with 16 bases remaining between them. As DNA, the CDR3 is TGCAGCGTTGTGGCCCCCTCCAGAGGTGGGGCCAACGTCCTGACTTTC. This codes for CSVVAPSRGGANVLTF.